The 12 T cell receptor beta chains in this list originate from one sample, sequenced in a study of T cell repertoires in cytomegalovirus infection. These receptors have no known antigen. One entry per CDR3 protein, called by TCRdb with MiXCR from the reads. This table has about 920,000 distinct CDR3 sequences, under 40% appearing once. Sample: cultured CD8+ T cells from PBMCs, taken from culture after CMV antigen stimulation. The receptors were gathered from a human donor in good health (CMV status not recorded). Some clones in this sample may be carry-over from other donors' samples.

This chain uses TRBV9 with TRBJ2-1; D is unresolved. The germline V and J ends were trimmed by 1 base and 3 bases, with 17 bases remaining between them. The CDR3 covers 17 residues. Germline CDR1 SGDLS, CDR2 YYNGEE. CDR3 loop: CASSVSPLSEGYNEQFF. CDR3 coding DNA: TGTGCCAGCAGCGTATCCCCTCTGAGTGAAGGCTACAATGAGCAGTTCTTC.

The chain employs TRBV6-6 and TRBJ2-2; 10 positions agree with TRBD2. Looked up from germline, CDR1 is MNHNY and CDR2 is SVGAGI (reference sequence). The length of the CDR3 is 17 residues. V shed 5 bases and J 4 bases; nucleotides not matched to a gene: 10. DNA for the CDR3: TGTGCCAGCAGTACTTCTCTAGCGGGGGACAGCACCGGGGAGCTGTTTTTT. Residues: CASSTSLAGDSTGELFF.

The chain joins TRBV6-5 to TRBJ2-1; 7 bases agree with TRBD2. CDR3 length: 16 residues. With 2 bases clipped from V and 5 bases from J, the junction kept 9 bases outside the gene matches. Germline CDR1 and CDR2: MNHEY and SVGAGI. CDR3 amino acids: CASSYLTSETNNEQFF. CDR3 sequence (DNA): TGTGCCAGCAGTTACCTTACTAGCGAGACAAACAATGAGCAGTTCTTC.

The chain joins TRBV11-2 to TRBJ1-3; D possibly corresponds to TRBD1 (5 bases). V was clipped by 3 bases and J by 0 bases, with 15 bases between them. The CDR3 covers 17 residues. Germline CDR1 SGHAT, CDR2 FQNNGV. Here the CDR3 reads CASSLWTLDFSGNTIYF. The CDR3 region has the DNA TGTGCCAGCAGCTTGTGGACACTTGACTTCTCTGGAAACACCATATATTTT. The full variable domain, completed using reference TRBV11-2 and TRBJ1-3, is EAGVAQSPRYKIIEKRQSVAFWCNPISGHATLYWYQQILGQGPKLLIQFQNNGVVDDSQLPKDRFSAERLKGVDSTLKIQPAKLEDSAVYLCASSLWTLDFSGNTIYFGEGSWLTVV.

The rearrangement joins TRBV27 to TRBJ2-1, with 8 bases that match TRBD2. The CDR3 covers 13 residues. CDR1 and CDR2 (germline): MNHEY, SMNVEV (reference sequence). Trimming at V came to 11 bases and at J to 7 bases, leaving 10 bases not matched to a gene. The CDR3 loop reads CAVGRPGGNEQFF. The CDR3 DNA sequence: TGTGCCGTTGGGCGTCCGGGGGGGAATGAGCAGTTCTTC.

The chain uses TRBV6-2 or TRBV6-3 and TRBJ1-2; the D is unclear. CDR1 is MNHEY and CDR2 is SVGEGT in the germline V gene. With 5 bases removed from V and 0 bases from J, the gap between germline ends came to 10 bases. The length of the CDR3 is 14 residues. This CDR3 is CASSPLGPNYGYTF. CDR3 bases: TGTGCCAGCAGTCCCTTGGGTCCTAACTATGGCTACACCTTC.

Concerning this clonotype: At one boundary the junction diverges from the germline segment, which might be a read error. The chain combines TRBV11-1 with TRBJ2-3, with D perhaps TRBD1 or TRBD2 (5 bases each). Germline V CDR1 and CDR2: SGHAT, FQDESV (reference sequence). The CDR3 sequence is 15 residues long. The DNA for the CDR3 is TGTGCCAGCAGTTTAGGGACCCTGAGCACAGATACGCAGTATTTT. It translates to CASSLGTLSTDTQYF.

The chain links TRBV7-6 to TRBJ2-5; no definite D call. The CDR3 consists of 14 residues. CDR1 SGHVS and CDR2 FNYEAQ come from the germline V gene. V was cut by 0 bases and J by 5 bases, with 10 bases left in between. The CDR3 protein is CASSLAFERETQYF. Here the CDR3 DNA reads TGTGCCAGCAGCTTAGCTTTCGAAAGGGAGACCCAGTACTTC.

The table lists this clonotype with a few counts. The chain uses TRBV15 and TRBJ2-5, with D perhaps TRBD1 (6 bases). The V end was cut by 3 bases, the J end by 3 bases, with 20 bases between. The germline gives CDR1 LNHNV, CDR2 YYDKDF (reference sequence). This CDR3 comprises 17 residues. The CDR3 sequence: CATSRSPWTDGEETQYF. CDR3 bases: TGTGCCACCAGCAGGTCTCCCTGGACAGACGGGGAAGAGACCCAGTACTTC.

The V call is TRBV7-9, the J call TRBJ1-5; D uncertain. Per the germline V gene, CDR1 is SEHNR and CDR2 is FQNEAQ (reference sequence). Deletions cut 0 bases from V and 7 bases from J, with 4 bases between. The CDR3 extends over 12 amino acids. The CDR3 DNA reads TGTGCCAGCAGCTTAGCGCCCCAGCCCCAGCATTTT. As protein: CASSLAPQPQHF.

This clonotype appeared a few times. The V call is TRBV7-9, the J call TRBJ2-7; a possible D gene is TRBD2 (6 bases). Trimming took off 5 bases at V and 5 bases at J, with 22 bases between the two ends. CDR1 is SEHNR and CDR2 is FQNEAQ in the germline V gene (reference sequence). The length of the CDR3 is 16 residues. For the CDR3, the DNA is TGTGCCAGCAGCCACCACCCTGGAGGGGTGTGGGACGAGCAGTACTTC. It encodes CASSHHPGGVWDEQYF.

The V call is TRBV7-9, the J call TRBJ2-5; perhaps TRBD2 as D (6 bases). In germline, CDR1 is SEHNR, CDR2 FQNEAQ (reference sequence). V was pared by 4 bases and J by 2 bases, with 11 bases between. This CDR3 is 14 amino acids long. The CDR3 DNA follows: TGTGCCAGCAGCTCGGAGGGACCGCAAGAGACCCAGTACTTC. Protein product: CASSSEGPQETQYF. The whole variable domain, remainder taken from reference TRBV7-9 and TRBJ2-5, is DTGVSQNPRHKITKRGQNVTFRCDPISEHNRLYWYRQTLGQGPEFLTYFQNEAQLEKSRLLSDRFSAERPKGSFSTLEIQRTEQGDSAMYLCASSSEGPQETQYFGPGTRLLVL.